One sample yielded the 8 T cell receptor beta chains listed below, sequenced in a study of T cells after yellow fever vaccination. TCRdb reprocessed the 5' RACE reads with MiXCR, giving one entry per CDR3 protein. The table includes under 90,000 distinct CDR3 sequences, less than 8.5% detected once. Sequencing used CD8+ T cells sorted from PBMCs, obtained around 45 days after the first yellow fever vaccination. These receptors were taken from a man between 18 and 29 years old who received the YFV17D yellow fever vaccine.

This clonotype was seen repeatedly, ten times or more. The chain combines TRBV5-1 with TRBJ2-2, with a weak D call TRBD2 (5 bases). V shed 3 bases and J shed 5 bases, with 17 bases lying between them. CDR1 and CDR2 (germline): SGHRS, YFSETQ. The CDR3 loop spans 16 amino acids. DNA of the CDR3: TGCGCCAGCAGCTCGCCTTTGAGGGATCCTACCGGGGAGCTGTTTTTT. As protein: CASSSPLRDPTGELFF.

This clonotype was detected ten times or more. V is TRBV7-9 and J is TRBJ2-2; 13 positions match TRBD2. CDR3 length equals 17 residues. Germline V gives CDR1 SEHNR, CDR2 FQNEAQ (reference sequence). V shed 6 bases and J 2 bases; nucleotides not matched to a gene: 6. CDR3 amino acids: CASRQTSGGTNTGELFF. The CDR3 DNA reads TGTGCCAGCAGACAGACTAGCGGGGGGACAAACACCGGGGAGCTGTTTTTT.

This clonotype showed up just a few times. This sequence joins TRBV4-3 and TRBJ2-7, with 9 bases lining up with TRBD1. J gave up 4 bases and V 1 base, and 5 bases lay outside the gene matches. The CDR3 has 15 residues. Per the germline V gene, CDR1 is LGHNA and CDR2 is YSLEER. CDR3 in DNA: TGCGCCAGCAGCCAAGGATTTGGACAGGGGTACGAGCAGTACTTC. It translates to CASSQGFGQGYEQYF.

This clonotype showed up many times. The chain combines TRBV9 with TRBJ1-6; TRBD1 matches at 8 bases. Trimming at V came to 2 bases and at J to 6 bases, leaving 4 bases not matched to a gene. This CDR3 is built from 15 residues. Germline CDR1 reads SGDLS; CDR2 reads YYNGEE. The CDR3 DNA sequence: TGTGCCAGCAGCGTCCGGGACAGGATTAATTCACCCCTCCACTTT. Translated, it gives CASSVRDRINSPLHF.

In this sample, this clonotype turned up many times. The rearrangement uses TRBV7-9 and TRBJ2-7; 8 positions agree with TRBD2. Germline CDR1 and CDR2: SEHNR and FQNEAQ (reference sequence). Unmatched junction bases numbered 9, after V lost 8 bases and J lost 6 bases. This CDR3 comprises 13 residues. This CDR3 is CASAPAGVGEQYF. The CDR3 DNA sequence: TGTGCCAGCGCCCCAGCGGGGGTCGGCGAGCAGTACTTC.

The table lists this clonotype with many counts. This rearrangement joins TRBV6-5 to TRBJ1-5; TRBD1 agrees at 8 bases. The CDR3 runs 16 residues. In germline, CDR1 is MNHEY, CDR2 SVGAGI. The V segment lost 6 bases and the J segment 5 bases; nucleotides outside the gene matches: 12. CDR3 DNA sequence: TGTGCCAGCAGACCCTTGACAGGGGCTCTTCATCAGCCCCAGCATTTT. Translating it yields CASRPLTGALHQPQHF.

This clonotype was found many times. The chain carries TRBV28 and TRBJ2-5; no firm D call. V lost 3 bases and J 2 bases, leaving 16 bases between the germline ends. CDR3 size: 16 residues. Germline CDR1 MDHEN, CDR2 SYDVKM. CDR3 loop: CASSFLRALGQETQYF. The CDR3 region has the DNA TGTGCCAGCAGTTTCTTACGGGCCCTGGGGCAAGAGACCCAGTACTTC.

This clonotype was seen at least ten times. The chain carries TRBV4-1 and TRBJ1-1; D ambiguous. This CDR3 spans 15 amino acids. CDR1 is MGHRA and CDR2 is YSYEKL in the germline V gene. V lost 5 bases, J lost 3 bases, and 16 bases lay in between. This chain's CDR3 is CASSETPGLDTEAFF. CDR3 coding DNA: TGCGCCAGCAGCGAAACTCCCGGACTTGACACTGAAGCTTTCTTT.